This T cell receptor beta chain appears in the sequencing data of a study of response to subunit inactivated influenza vaccine. TCRdb reprocessed the RT-PCR reads via MiXCR and lists one record per CDR3 protein. The table has 600,000 to 700,000 distinct CDR3 sequences, about 15% seen once; the top ten hold 6% to 9.5%. A remark on this clonotype: What it binds is unknown.

Study results and limitations: The authors suggested that few new T cells are recruited per seasonal influenza vaccination.

The CDR3 consists of 15 residues. V was pared by 0 bases and J by 3 bases, with 15 bases between. From germline, CDR1 is DFQATT and CDR2 SNEGSKA (reference sequence). The J gene is TRBJ2-7, the V gene TRBV20-1; unclear D gene. The clonotype originates from a man between 50 and 59 years old who received an inactivated influenza vaccine. Sequencing was performed on PBMCs from blood, taken 14 to 15 days before vaccination. CDR3 in amino acids: CSARDRHRTYYEQYF. The CDR3 region has the DNA TGCAGTGCTAGAGATCGCCACCGCACCTACTACGAGCAGTACTTC.